The clone carrying this T cell receptor (beta chain) appeared a few times. The antigen remains undetermined. Mismatch with germline at one junction end may stem from a read error. RNA and DNA were co-extracted from approximately 20-30 mg of unsorted bulk tissue. Tumor regions sampled: superior, inferior, left, right poles, and centre. A constant-region primer primed TCR beta cDNA synthesis from about 0.55 ug of total RNA. Modified slightly, ARM-PCR produced TCR beta libraries over three nested multiplex PCR rounds. TRBV1-TRBV30 forward primers paired with a C-beta reverse primer drove the first two PCR rounds, about 10 cycles each. MiXCR was run by TCRdb on the multiplex PCR reads, yielding one entry per CDR3 protein. This sample has 60,000 or so distinct CDR3 sequences, with 55% to 75% found just once. This CDR3 contains 13 residues. CDR1 and CDR2 (germline): LGHNA, YSLEER. The source of the sample is a study of tumor-infiltrating lymphocytes in primary liver carcinoma. Study conclusions and caveats: Compared with tumor region pairs, tumor-adjacent and tumor-blood pairs overlapped less. Merely some 7.5-25% of top clones spanned all five tumor regions.

Sequenced sample: liver tumor tissue from sampling region 2. Subset given: tumor region T2, inferior pole. The gene calls are TRBV4-3 and TRBJ2-7; D is undetermined. This TCR was recovered from a man aged 35 to 55 with primary liver carcinoma and hepatitis B virus infection. This chain's CDR3 is CAGSQEQRYEQYF. The CDR3 DNA sequence: TGCGCCGGCAGCCAAGAACAGCGCTACGAGCAGTACTTC.